This TCR beta chain was observed in a study of shared clonotypes between healthy human individuals. Across the study: Samples came from a couple of female and three male donors aged 18 to 49. The study used three CD4 naive, three CD4 memory, two CD8 naive and one CD8 memory plate per donor.

Terminally differentiated effector memory CD45RA+ cells were excluded from the naive CD8 cells, which were CD45RO-negative and positively selected for CCR7. The assay was immunoSEQ multiplex PCR, and TCRdb's table has in-frame clones only and misses some. The data show some 2.1 million clones, approximately 92% seen once. The germline gives CDR1 MDHEN, CDR2 SYDVKM. V was cut by 6 bases and J by 0 bases, with 13 bases left in between. CDR3 length equals 15 residues. The chain joins TRBV28 to TRBJ2-3; no clear D. The sequenced sample consisted of naive CD8+ T cells from PBMCs. This clonotype originated in a man younger than 30 in good health. Some clones in this sample may be carry-over from other donors' samples. The CDR3 region has the DNA TGTGCCAGCAGCCCTCACTTGACCAGCACAGATACGCAGTATTTT. It yields the protein CASSPHLTSTDTQYF.